This T cell receptor beta chain was identified during a study of blood T cell repertoires in COVID-19 (dated by TCRdb to about 2020). About the study as a whole: Samples covering the acute and convalescent phases of COVID-19 were provided by collaborators in the United States, Italy and Spain. Samples were obtained from the ongoing ImmuneRACE study (first 160 participants) and from roughly 1,300 subjects provided by 6 global collaborators. Deeply sampled blood TCRbeta repertoires from subjects exposed to, actively infected with, or recovered from COVID-19 were included in the dataset. The prospective study material was composed of cDNA or gDNA derived from T cells, B-cell-depleted T cells, or PBMCs. The repertoires were made available in a free public database intended to serve as a resource for research on the immune response to SARS-CoV-2. The sample metadata nearly always contained a de-identified subject ID, COVID-19 status, age in years and sex. Where available, HLA class I and class II types were taken from metadata supplied by the sample provider and were not determined by assay-based typing. The research as a whole found: The quantity of clinical and demographic metadata differed by source and by participant and was supplied without curation.

Participants in the prospective study were enrolled through a virtual design, were aged roughly 18 to 90 years, and lived in approximately 25 United States geographic areas. In the prospective study, cohorts were assigned on the basis of participant-reported clinical history obtained from a screening survey and a study questionnaire. In the prospective study, whole blood, serum and a nasopharyngeal or oropharyngeal swab were collected from each participant by mobile phlebotomists. Additional blood draws and questionnaires over a 2-month period could optionally be provided by prospective study participants. Blood samples from the prospective study were shipped frozen or at room temperature prior to DNA extraction. The CDR3 runs 14 residues from the cysteine to the phenylalanine. Here the CDR3 DNA is all that survives: 42 bases in frame from base 1. Cut back by 3 bases and 6 bases, the V and J ends lie 12 bases apart. Looking up the germline V gene yields CDR1 MNHEY and CDR2 SVGEGT.

TCRbeta CDR3 regions were amplified from genomic DNA using the immunoSEQ Assay, a bias-controlled multiplex PCR. Per the source publication's procedure: The number of nucleated cells in each sample was estimated by amplification of reference gene primers within the assay. Sequence reads were collapsed and filtered to measure the absolute abundance of every unique TCRbeta CDR3 rearrangement. For each sample, productive Simpson clonality was calculated as the square root of Simpson's diversity index across productive rearrangements. Not all clones reach the TCRdb copy of this immuneACCESS table, which keeps in-frame sequences only. Checked studies attribute under half of the gap to unresolved V genes and leave the rest unexplained. That table gives V, J and clone size, and the DNA gave D and trimming. A total of approximately 220,000 clones appear in this sample, 80% to 90% of them only once. In total, the top ten clones hold 3% to 4% of the sample.

As concerns this clone: Its antigen has not been determined. No base quality information exists; no much larger clone differs at one position.

The specimen was PBMCs or T cells enriched from blood (not recorded which). This clonotype was sampled from a woman aged 40 to 50 with acute COVID-19. The chain is made from TRBV6-2 or TRBV6-3 and TRBJ2-4; the D gene is perhaps TRBD1, on 5 matching bases. For the CDR3, the sequence is CASSYFGALNIQYF. The nucleotide sequence reads as follows: TGTGCCAGCAGTTATTTTGGGGCTTTAAACATTCAGTACTTC.